These 5 T cell receptor beta chains were sequenced from one sample in a study of T cell changes during pregnancy in multiple sclerosis. TCRdb's copy holds only in-frame clones and misses some; the assay was immunoSEQ multiplex PCR. Found here are around 12,000 clones, about 88% of them singletons; the top ten hold 8% to 9%. The specimen comprised CD8+ T cells from peripheral blood mononuclear cells, sampled in the first trimester of pregnancy. The receptors shown here come from a female donor with multiple sclerosis, enrolled in a pregnancy study.

V gene TRBV12-5 combines with J gene TRBJ2-7, with TRBD1 matching 8 bases. The junction had 4 bases not matched to a gene; V was cut back by 2 bases and J by 4 bases. CDR1 and CDR2 (germline): LGHNT, FRNRAP. The CDR3 loop spans 14 amino acids. This chain's CDR3 is CASGLRNRGYEQYF. The CDR3 DNA reads as TGTGCTAGTGGTTTGCGCAACAGGGGGTACGAGCAGTACTTC. Combining the CDR3 with reference TRBV12-5 and TRBJ2-7 gives the whole variable domain DARVTQTPRHKVTEMGQEVTMRCQPILGHNTVFWYRQTMMQGLELLAYFRNRAPLDDSGMPKDRFSAEMPDATLATLKIQPSEPRDSAVYFCASGLRNRGYEQYFGPGTRLTVT.

This rearrangement joins TRBV5-1 to TRBJ2-1; possibly TRBD1 for D (6 bases). The V end was cut by 2 bases, the J end by 5 bases, with 17 bases between. The CDR3 runs 16 residues. Germline assignment: CDR1 SGHRS and CDR2 YFSETQ. CDR3 coding DNA: TGCGCCAGCAGCTTTTGGGGGCCCCCCGGGCACAATGAGCAGTTCTTC. Translation: CASSFWGPPGHNEQFF.

The chain combines TRBV6-6 with TRBJ2-7; 7 positions agree with TRBD1. The CDR3 totals 13 residues. CDR1 is MNHNY and CDR2 is SVGAGI in the germline V gene (reference sequence). J lost 4 bases, V lost 0 bases, and 0 bases had no gene match. CDR3 sequence (DNA): TGTGCCAGCAGTTACTCGGACAGGTACGAGCAGTACTTC. Translation: CASSYSDRYEQYF.

This clone was detected once. The gene calls are TRBV13 and TRBJ2-7; 8 nucleotides match TRBD1. J was trimmed by 1 base and V by 5 bases; bases with no gene match: 7. This CDR3 comprises 15 residues. From germline, CDR1 is PRHDT and CDR2 FYEKMQ (reference sequence). The CDR3 bases are TGTGCCAGCAGCCCCTCGAACAGGGGGTCCTACGAGCAGTACTTC. Encoded protein: CASSPSNRGSYEQYF. The full variable domain, its missing parts supplied by reference TRBV13 and TRBJ2-7, is AAGVIQSPRHLIKEKRETATLKCYPIPRHDTVYWYQQGPGQDPQFLISFYEKMQSDKGSIPDRFSAQQFSDYHSELNMSSLELGDSALYFCASSPSNRGSYEQYFGPGTRLTVT.

The chain combines TRBV7-8 with TRBJ1-1, with D uncertain. CDR1 is SGHVS, CDR2 FQNEAQ, per germline. This CDR3 is 16 amino acids long. Trimming stripped 5 bases from V and 2 bases from J, with 18 bases between. CDR3 residues: CASSRGPTNGNTEAFF. The CDR3 nucleotides read TGTGCCAGCAGCCGCGGCCCGACTAACGGAAACACTGAAGCTTTCTTT. The entire variable domain, with the rest obtained from reference TRBV7-8 and TRBJ1-1, is as follows: GAGVSQSPRYKVAKRGQDVALRCDPISGHVSLFWYQQALGQGPEFLTYFQNEAQLDKSGLPSDRFFAERPEGSVSTLKIQRTQQEDSAVYLCASSRGPTNGNTEAFFGQGTRLTVV.